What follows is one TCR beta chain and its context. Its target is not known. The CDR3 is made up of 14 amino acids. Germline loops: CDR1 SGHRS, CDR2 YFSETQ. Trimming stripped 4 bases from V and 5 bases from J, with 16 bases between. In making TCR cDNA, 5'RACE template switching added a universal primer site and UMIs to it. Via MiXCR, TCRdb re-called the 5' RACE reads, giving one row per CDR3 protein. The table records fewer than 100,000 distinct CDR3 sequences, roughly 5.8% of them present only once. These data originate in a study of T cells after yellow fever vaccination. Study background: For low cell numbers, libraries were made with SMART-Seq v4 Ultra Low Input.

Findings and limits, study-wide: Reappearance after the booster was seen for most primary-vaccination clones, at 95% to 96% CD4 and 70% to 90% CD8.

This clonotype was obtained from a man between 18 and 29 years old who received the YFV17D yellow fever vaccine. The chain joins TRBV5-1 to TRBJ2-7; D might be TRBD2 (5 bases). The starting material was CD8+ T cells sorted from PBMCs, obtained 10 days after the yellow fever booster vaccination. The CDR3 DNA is TGCGCCAGCAGCCCGAGAGGGCCTTTGGACGAGCAGTACGTC. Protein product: CASSPRGPLDEQYV.